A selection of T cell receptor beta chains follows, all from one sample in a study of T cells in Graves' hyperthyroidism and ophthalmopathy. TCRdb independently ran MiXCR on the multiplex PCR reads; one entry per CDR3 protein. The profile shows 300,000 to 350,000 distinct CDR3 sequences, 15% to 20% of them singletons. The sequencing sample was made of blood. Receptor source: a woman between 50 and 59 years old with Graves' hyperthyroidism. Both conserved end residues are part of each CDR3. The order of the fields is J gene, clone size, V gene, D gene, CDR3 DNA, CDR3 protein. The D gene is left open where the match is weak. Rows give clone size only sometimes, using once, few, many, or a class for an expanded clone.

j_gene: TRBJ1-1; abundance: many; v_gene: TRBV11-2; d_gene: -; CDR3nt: TGTGCCAGCAGCTTATGGTATAACACTGAAGCTTTCTTT; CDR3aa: CASSLWYNTEAFF
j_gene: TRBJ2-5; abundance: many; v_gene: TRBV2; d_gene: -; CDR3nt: TGTGCCAGCAGTGTGGAGGCCTCGGAGACCCAGTACTTC; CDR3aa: CASSVEASETQYF
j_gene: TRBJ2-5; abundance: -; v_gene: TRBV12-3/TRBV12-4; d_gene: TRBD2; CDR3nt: TGTGCCAGCAGACCAACCGGGGGGGCCGGGAAGACCCAGTACTTC; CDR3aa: CASRPTGGAGKTQYF
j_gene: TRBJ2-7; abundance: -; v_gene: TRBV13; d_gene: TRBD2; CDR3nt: TGTGCCAGCAGCTGGGGACTAGCAGCCACCTACGAGCAGTACTTC; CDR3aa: CASSWGLAATYEQYF
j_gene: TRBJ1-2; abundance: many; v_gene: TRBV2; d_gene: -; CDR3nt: TGTGCCAGCAGACGGACGTGGCTTCTCAACTATGGCTACACCTTC; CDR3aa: CASRRTWLLNYGYTF
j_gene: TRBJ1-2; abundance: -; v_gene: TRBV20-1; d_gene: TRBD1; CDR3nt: TGCAGTGCTCGGACGGGACAGGGGGATGGCTACACCTTC; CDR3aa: CSARTGQGDGYTF
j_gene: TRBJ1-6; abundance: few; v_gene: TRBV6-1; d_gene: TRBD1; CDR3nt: TGTGCCAGCAGTCGCCTCGTTCGGGACAGGGGGTATAATTCACCCCTCCACTTT; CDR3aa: CASSRLVRDRGYNSPLHF
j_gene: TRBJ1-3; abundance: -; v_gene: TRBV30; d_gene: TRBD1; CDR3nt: TGTGCCTGGAGGCAGGGGGTCGGAAACACCATATATTTT; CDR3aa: CAWRQGVGNTIYF
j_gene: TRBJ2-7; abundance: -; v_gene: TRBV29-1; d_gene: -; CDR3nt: TGCAGCGTTGGGTTTCGGCAGGGGATCATCTACGAGCAGTACTTC; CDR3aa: CSVGFRQGIIYEQYF
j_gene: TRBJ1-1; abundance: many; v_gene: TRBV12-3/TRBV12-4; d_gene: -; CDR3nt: TGTGCCAGCAGTTATGGGACTGGGGTCACTGAAGCTTTCTTT; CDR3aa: CASSYGTGVTEAFF
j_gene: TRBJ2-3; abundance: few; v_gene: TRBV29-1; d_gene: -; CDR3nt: TGCAGCGTTCTTTCGACAGGCCAAGCGGGAATCACAGATACGCAGTATTTT; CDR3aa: CSVLSTGQAGITDTQYF
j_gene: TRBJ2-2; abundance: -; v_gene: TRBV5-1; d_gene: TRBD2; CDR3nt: TGCGCCAGCAGCTTGTCCGGACTAGCGGGAGCAAACGGGCTGTTTTTT; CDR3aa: CASSLSGLAGANGLFF
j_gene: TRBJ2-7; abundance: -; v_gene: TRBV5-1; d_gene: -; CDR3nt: TGCGCCAGCAGCTTGGCGACTTTCTACGAGCAGTACTTC; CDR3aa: CASSLATFYEQYF
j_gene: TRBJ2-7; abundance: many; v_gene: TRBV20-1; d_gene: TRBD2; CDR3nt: TGCAGTGCCCGGGAGGACTCCTACGAGCAGTACTTC; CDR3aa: CSAREDSYEQYF
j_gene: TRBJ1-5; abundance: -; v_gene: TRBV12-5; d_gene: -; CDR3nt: TGTGCTAGTGGTGTCCCGGGAGATCAGCCCCAGCATTTT; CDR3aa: CASGVPGDQPQHF
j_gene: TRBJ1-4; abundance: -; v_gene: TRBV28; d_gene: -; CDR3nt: TGTGCCAGCAGAGCTACAGTACTATCTGCAACTAATGAAAAACTGTTTTTT; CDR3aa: CASRATVLSATNEKLFF
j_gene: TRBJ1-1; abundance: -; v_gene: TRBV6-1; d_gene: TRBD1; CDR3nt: TGTGCCAGCAGCCTACAGGGGGCTGGGGACACTGAAGCTTTCTTT; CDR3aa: CASSLQGAGDTEAFF
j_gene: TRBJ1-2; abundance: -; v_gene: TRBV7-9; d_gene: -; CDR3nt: TGTGCCAGCAGCTTAGTTTTGGTGGATAATGGCTACACCTTC; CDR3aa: CASSLVLVDNGYTF
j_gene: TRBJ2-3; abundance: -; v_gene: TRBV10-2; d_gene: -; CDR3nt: TGCGCCAGCAGTGAGTCGACGGTTCAGCCCGATACGCAGTATTTT; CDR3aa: CASSESTVQPDTQYF
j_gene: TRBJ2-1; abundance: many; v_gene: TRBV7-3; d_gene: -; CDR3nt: TGTGCCAGCAGCTTAGGTTCTAGCCTCAATGAGCAGTTCTTC; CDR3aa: CASSLGSSLNEQFF
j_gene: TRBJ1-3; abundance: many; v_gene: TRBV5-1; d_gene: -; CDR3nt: TGCGCCAGCAGCAACGGTCGGGAGTCGGACACCATATATTTT; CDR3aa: CASSNGRESDTIYF
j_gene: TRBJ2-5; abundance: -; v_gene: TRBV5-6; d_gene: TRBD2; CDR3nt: TGTGCCAGCAGCTTGGAGGATAGCGGGAGAGAGACCCAGTACTTC; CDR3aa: CASSLEDSGRETQYF
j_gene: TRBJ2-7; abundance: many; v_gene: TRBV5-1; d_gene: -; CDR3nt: TGCGCCAGCAGCTTCACTGGAGAGTACGAGCAGTACTTC; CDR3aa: CASSFTGEYEQYF
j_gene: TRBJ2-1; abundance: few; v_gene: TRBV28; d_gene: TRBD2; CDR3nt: TGTGCCAGCAGTTTCTATATGTCCGGGACTAGCCGGAGCTCCTACAATGAGCAGTTCTTC; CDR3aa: CASSFYMSGTSRSSYNEQFF
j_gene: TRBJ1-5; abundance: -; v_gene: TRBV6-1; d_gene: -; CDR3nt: TGTGCCAGCAGTGAGCGGCAGGGCGGGTCGGGCAATCAGCCCCAGCATTTT; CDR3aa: CASSERQGGSGNQPQHF
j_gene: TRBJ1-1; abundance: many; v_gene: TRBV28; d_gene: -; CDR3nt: TGTGCCAGCAGTGGGGCCGGGACCTTAGGTAACACTGAAGCTTTCTTT; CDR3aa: CASSGAGTLGNTEAFF
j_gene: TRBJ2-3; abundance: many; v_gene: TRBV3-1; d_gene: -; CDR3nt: TGTGCCAGCAGCCAACGAACTAGCACAGATACGCAGTATTTT; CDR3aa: CASSQRTSTDTQYF
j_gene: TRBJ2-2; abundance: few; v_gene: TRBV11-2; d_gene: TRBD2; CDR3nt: TGTGCCAGCAGCCCCCCAAAGGGGAGGGAGGGCACCGGGGAGCTGTTTTTT; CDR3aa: CASSPPKGREGTGELFF
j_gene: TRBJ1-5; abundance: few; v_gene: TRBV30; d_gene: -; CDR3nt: TGTGCATCGGGGGGGAGCAATCAGCCCCAGCATTTT; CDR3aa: CASGGSNQPQHF
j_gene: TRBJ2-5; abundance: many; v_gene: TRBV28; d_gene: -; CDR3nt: TGTGCCAGCAGTAGCAGGGGTGGGACCCAGTACTTC; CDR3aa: CASSSRGGTQYF
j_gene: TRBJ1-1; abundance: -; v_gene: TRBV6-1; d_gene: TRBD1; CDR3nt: TGTGCCAGCAGGGCCGCGCAGGGGGAGGGCACTGAAGCTTTCTTT; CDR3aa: CASRAAQGEGTEAFF
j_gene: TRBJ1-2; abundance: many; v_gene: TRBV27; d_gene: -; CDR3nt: TGTGCCAGCAGTTTAAGTGCAGGGATCCGTAACTATGGCTACACCTTC; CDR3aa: CASSLSAGIRNYGYTF
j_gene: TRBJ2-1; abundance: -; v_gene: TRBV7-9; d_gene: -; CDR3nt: TGTGCCAGCAGCTATAACCCTGGGAATGAGCAGTTCTTC; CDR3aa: CASSYNPGNEQFF
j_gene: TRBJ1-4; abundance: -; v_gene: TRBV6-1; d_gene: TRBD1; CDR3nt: TGTGCCAGCGGGGGGACAGGGGGAGGTGAAAAACTGTTTTTT; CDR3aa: CASGGTGGGEKLFF
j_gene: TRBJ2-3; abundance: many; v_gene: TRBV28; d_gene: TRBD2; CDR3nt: TGTGCCAGCAGTTTATTAGCGGGGGGAACGGGCCCAGATACGCAGTATTTT; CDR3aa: CASSLLAGGTGPDTQYF
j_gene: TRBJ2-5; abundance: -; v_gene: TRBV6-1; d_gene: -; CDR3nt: TGTGCCAGCAGGCAAACCGGGCAGGGGACGCAGTACTTC; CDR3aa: CASRQTGQGTQYF
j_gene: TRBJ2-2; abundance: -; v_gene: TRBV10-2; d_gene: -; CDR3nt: TGCGCCAGCAGTGAAAACACCGGGGAGCTGTTTTTT; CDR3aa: CASSENTGELFF
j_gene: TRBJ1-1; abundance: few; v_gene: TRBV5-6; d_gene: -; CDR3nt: TGTGCCAGCAGCCCAGGGGTTTGGACTGAAGCTTTCTTT; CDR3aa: CASSPGVWTEAFF
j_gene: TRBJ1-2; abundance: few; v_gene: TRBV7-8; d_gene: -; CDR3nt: TGTGCCAGCAGCAGAGAAGGGTCGCGAGGCTACACCTTC; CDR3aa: CASSREGSRGYTF
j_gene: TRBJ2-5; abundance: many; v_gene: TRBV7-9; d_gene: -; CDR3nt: TGTGCCAGCAGCCTAACGAACCAAGAGACCCAGTACTTC; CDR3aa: CASSLTNQETQYF
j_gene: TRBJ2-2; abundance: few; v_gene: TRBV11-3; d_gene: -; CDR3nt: TGTGCCAGCAGCTTATCTGGACAGTACAGGACCGGGGAGCTGTTTTTT; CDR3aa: CASSLSGQYRTGELFF
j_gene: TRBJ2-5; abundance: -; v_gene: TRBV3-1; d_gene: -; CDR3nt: TGTGCCAGCAGCCAAATCGGGAGTTCCCAAGAGACCCAGTACTTC; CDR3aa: CASSQIGSSQETQYF
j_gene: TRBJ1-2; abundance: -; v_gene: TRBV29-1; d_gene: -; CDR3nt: TGCAGCGTTTTTGAGGGGTCGGCTGGCTACACCTTC; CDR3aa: CSVFEGSAGYTF
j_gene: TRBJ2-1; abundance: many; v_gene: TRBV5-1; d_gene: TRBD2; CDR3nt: TGCGCCAGCCGCCAGGGAGTTCAAGCGGGGGGCAATGAGCAGTTCTTC; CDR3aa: CASRQGVQAGGNEQFF
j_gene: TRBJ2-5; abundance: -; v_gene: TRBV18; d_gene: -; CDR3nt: TGTGCCAGCTCACCCTTAACAGGGTTGGATGAGACCCAGTACTTC; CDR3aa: CASSPLTGLDETQYF
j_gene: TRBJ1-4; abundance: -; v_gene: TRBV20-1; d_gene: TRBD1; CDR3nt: TGCAGTGCTAGGTGGACAGGGGGGAATGAAAAACTGTTTTTT; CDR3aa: CSARWTGGNEKLFF
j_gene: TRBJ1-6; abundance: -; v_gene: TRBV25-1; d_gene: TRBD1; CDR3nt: TGTACCAGCAGTGGGTCCGGGACAGGATGGGGACCCCTCCACTTT; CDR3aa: CTSSGSGTGWGPLHF
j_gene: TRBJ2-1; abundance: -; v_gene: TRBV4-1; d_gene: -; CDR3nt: TGCGCCAGCAGCCAAGTCAAGGTTCCCTACAATGAGCAGTTCTTC; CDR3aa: CASSQVKVPYNEQFF
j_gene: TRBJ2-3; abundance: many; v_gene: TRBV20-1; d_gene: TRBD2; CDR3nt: TGCAGTGCGAGACTAGCGGAGGGCACAGATACGCAGTATTTT; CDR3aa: CSARLAEGTDTQYF
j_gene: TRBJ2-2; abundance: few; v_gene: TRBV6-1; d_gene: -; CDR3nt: TGTGCCAGCAGTTTGGGCGGGGCTACCGGGGAGCTGTTTTTT; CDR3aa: CASSLGGATGELFF
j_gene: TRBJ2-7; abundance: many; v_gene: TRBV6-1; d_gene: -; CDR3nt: TGTGCCAGCAGTAATACCTACCGGGATCCTGGCCCTCGCGAGCAGTACTTC; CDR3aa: CASSNTYRDPGPREQYF
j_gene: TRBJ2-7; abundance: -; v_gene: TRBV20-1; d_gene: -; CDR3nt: TGCAGTGCGAGGCGGCAGTCGTACGAGCAGTACTTC; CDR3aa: CSARRQSYEQYF
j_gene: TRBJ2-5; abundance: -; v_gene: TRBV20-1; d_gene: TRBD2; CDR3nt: TGCAGTGCTAGAGATCATGAGACGGGGGGGCGTGAGACCCAGTACTTC; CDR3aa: CSARDHETGGRETQYF
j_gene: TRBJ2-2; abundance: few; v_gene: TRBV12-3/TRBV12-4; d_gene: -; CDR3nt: TGTGCCGGTAGGACGGAGAACACCGGGGAGCTGTTTTTT; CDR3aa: CAGRTENTGELFF
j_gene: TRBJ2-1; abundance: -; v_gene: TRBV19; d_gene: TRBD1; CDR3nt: TGTGCCAGTAGTATAGTGGACAGGGGGCGGAATGAGCAGTTCTTC; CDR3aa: CASSIVDRGRNEQFF
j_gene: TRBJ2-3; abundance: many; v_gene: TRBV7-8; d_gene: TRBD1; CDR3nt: TGTGCCAGCAGCTGGGACAGGGGGTCCACAGATACGCAGTATTTT; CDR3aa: CASSWDRGSTDTQYF
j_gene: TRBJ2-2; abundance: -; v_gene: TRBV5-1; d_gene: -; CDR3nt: TGCGCCAGCAGCGAGGGGGGGCGCACCGGGGAGCTGTTTTTT; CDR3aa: CASSEGGRTGELFF
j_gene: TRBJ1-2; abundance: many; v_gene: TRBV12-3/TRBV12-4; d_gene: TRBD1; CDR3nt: TGTGCCAGCAGTCCCCCGGGGACAGTGGACTATGGCTACACCTTC; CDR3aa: CASSPPGTVDYGYTF
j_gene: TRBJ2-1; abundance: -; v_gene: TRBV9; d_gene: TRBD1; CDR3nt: TGTGCCAGCAGCGTAGCGAGGGGCCAGACAGGGGGGGTCCCTTGGTACAATGAGCAGTTCTTC; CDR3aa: CASSVARGQTGGVPWYNEQFF
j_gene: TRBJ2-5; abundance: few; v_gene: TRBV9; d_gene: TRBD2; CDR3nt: TGTGCCAGCAGCGTAGCCGGGGAGGGCCAAGAGACCCAGTACTTC; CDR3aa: CASSVAGEGQETQYF